The subject of this entry is one T cell receptor beta chain. This entry comes from a study of blood T cell repertoires in COVID-19. Study context: The study drew acute and convalescent COVID-19 samples from the United States, Italy and Spain. The cDNA or gDNA used as material had been derived from T cells, B-cell-depleted T cells, or PBMCs.

The CDR3 sequence is 11 residues long. Germline CDR1 DFQATT, CDR2 SNEGSKA (reference sequence). The V end was cut by 6 bases, the J end by 1 base, with 6 bases between. In the study's own analysis: Researchers report that nucleated cell counts were estimated from reference gene primer amplification. The protocol was immunoSEQ multiplex PCR, while the TCRdb copy is restricted to in-frame clones and leaves out a portion. The V and J calls and clone size were taken over from that table, and D and trimming were inferred from the DNA. Of tens of thousands of clones listed, about 75% were seen once; the top ten hold roughly half.

The specimen was peripheral blood. This TCR came from a woman of 80 years or more with acute or convalescent COVID-19. This chain uses TRBV20-1 with TRBJ2-5; D is undetermined. The DNA of the CDR3 is TGCAGTGCGGGCCCCCAAGAGACCCAGTACTTC. It encodes CSAGPQETQYF.